Described below is a single TCR beta chain sequence and its context. The antigen remains undetermined. Sequencing used immunoSEQ multiplex PCR; TCRdb keeps in-frame clones, though not all of them. The data hold 56,000 or so clones, with around 98% observed a single time. The sample originates from a study of siplizumab effects on memory and regulatory T cells. Study-wide points: Unstimulated naive T cells seemed to show more diversity than memory cells did, and they also seemed to be among the major contributors to the alloresponse. Among mappable alloreactive CD4+ clones, the Treg-derived fraction averaged 68.8% with siplizumab versus roughly 27% in controls. Unstimulated subsets accounted for the mapping of only a minor share of the clones that were alloreactive. Proliferating siplizumab-culture Tregs lacked confirmation of suppressive function.

The CDR3 runs to 13 residues. From germline, CDR1 is PRHDT and CDR2 FYEKMQ (reference sequence). The germline V and J ends were trimmed by 6 bases and 6 bases, with 12 bases remaining between them. Input material: naive CD8+ T cells sorted from blood. This chain uses TRBV13 with TRBJ2-1; D gene uncertain. The receptor's source is a human donor in good health. The CDR3 coding sequence is TGTGCCAGCAGGGTTAGTAGCCGCAATGAGCAGTTCTTC. The encoded protein is CASRVSSRNEQFF.